Presented here are 3 T cell receptor beta chains from one specimen sequenced in a study of blood T cell repertoires in COVID-19. TCRdb's table, derived via immunoSEQ multiplex PCR, lists solely in-frame clones and lacks some. This sample carries about 260,000 clones, 80% to 95% of them seen once, and the ten largest clones take 2.8%. Source material: PBMCs or T cells enriched from blood (not recorded which). All receptors come from a man in his forties who had been exposed to COVID-19.

The CDR3 spells CASSIVGLAGVLRNEQYF. In DNA form, the CDR3 reads TGTGCCAGTAGTATCGTAGGGCTAGCGGGAGTTCTTAGGAACGAGCAGTACTTC. The gene calls are TRBV19 and TRBJ2-7, with TRBD2 matching 10 bases. CDR3 length: 18 amino acids. Germline V gene sequence: CDR1 LNHDA, CDR2 SQIVND (reference sequence). The V and J ends lost 3 bases and 5 bases, in that order; junction bases with no gene match: 16.

The V and J genes are TRBV9 and TRBJ2-1, with 11 bases matching TRBD2. Per germline, CDR1 SGDLS and CDR2 YYNGEE. This CDR3 region has 15 residues. After removal of 3 bases from V and 7 bases from J, the junction contained 6 bases not matched to a gene. The CDR3 spells CASSETSGNPNEQFF. The CDR3 DNA reads as TGTGCCAGCAGCGAGACTAGCGGGAACCCAAATGAGCAGTTCTTC.

V and J are TRBV6-1 and TRBJ2-7; D gene ambiguous. In germline, CDR1 is MNHNS, CDR2 SASEGT. V shed 0 bases and J shed 6 bases, with 9 bases lying between them. This CDR3 spans 13 amino acids. This chain's CDR3 is CASSEAKYSEQYF. For the CDR3, the DNA is TGTGCCAGCAGTGAAGCGAAATACAGCGAGCAGTACTTC.